The rows below give T cell receptor beta chains drawn from one sample of a study of shared clonotypes between healthy human individuals. Produced via immunoSEQ multiplex PCR; TCRdb's table is partial and in-frame only. Found here are more than 900,000 clones, 78% of them singletons; the top ten hold roughly 0.62%. Specimen: memory CD4+ T cells from PBMCs. These TCRs come from a man aged 18 to 35 in good health. Some clones in this sample may be carry-over from other donors' samples. Each CDR3 is given with its conserved first and last residue. Each record gives: J gene, clone size, V gene, D gene, CDR3 protein, CDR3 DNA. D genes are given only for firm matches. Clone size appears in some rows only: once, few, many, or a class for an expanded clone.

TRBJ2-1 . TRBV5-1 TRBD2 CASSLIAGGVYNEQFF TGCGCCAGCAGCCTGATAGCGGGAGGGGTGTACAATGAGCAGTTCTTC
TRBJ2-7 many TRBV7-8 TRBD2 CASSPPWREGPYEQYF TGTGCCAGCAGCCCACCCTGGCGGGAGGGCCCTTACGAGCAGTACTTC
TRBJ1-2 . TRBV29-1 TRBD1 CSVEDREGAAYGYTF TGCAGCGTTGAAGATCGTGAGGGGGCCGCGTATGGCTACACCTTC
TRBJ2-4 few TRBV7-2 . CASSLGARDIQYF TGTGCCAGCAGCTTGGGGGCCAGGGACATTCAGTACTTC
TRBJ2-3 . TRBV9 TRBD2 CASNSGAPDTQYF TGTGCCAGCAATAGCGGGGCCCCAGATACGCAGTATTTT
TRBJ2-7 . TRBV7-9 . CASSLVGGNTYEQYF TGTGCCAGCAGCTTAGTCGGCGGGAATACCTACGAGCAGTACTTC
TRBJ2-1 many TRBV29-1 TRBD2 CSVTSVSGRNDEQFF TGCAGCGTCACCTCGGTTAGCGGGAGAAACGATGAGCAGTTCTTC
TRBJ2-1 . TRBV2 . CASSVNRAGPYNEQFF TGTGCCAGCAGCGTTAACAGGGCCGGACCCTACAATGAGCAGTTCTTC
TRBJ1-4 . TRBV4-2 . CASSYTSGGFVRKLFF TGTGCCAGCAGCTACACCTCCGGAGGGTTTGTTCGGAAACTGTTTTTT
TRBJ2-7 . TRBV28 . CASSLGIGRKTTKQYF TGTGCCAGCAGTTTAGGAATAGGACGGAAGACTACCAAGCAGTACTTC
TRBJ1-2 . TRBV28 TRBD1 CASSSQGQGFNYGYTF TGTGCCAGCAGTTCTCAGGGACAGGGCTTTAACTATGGCTACACCTTC
TRBJ1-2 . TRBV28 . CASSLQNSLYGYTF TGTGCCAGCAGTTTACAGAACAGTCTCTATGGCTACACCTTC
TRBJ2-7 . TRBV28 . CASSTGTSYEQYF TGTGCCAGCAGCACAGGGACATCTTACGAGCAGTACTTC
TRBJ1-1 few TRBV27 . CASSFHDRNTEAFF TGTGCCAGCAGTTTCCACGACAGGAACACTGAAGCTTTCTTT
TRBJ1-2 once TRBV6-1 . CASSAPTVTYGYTF TGTGCCAGCAGTGCTCCGACAGTCACCTATGGCTACACCTTC
TRBJ2-2 . TRBV9 . CASSGGAKPTGELFF TGTGCCAGCAGCGGAGGAGCAAAGCCAACCGGGGAGCTGTTTTTT
TRBJ1-1 . TRBV29-1 . CSVDPGGTEAFF TGCAGCGTTGATCCGGGTGGCACTGAAGCTTTCTTT